This T cell receptor (beta chain) was recorded in a study of cytotoxic CD8 clonotypes in ibrutinib-treated CLL. Study outcomes and limitations: The study found public clonotypes uncommon, contracting or stable on treatment. Clonality was elevated at ibrutinib response and had returned toward baseline at progression. Exceeding age-matched healthy donors, baseline clonality also tracked the counts of circulating CD8+ T cells.

The V end was cut by 1 base, the J end by 0 bases, with 7 bases between. CDR3 length: 15 amino acids. Germline assignment: CDR1 SNHLY and CDR2 FYNNEI. On this clone: What it binds is not known.

Measured with immunoSEQ multiplex PCR; TCRdb has only the in-frame clones, and not every one. This table has tens of thousands of clones, about three quarters appearing once. The TCR sequence derives from a human donor with chronic lymphocytic leukemia. The chain couples TRBV2 to TRBJ1-5; the D gene is possibly TRBD1 (5 bases). Source: PBMCs, taken at disease progression, from a patient treated with ibrutinib. CDR3 sequence reads: CASSEGGGSNQPQHF. In nucleotides, the CDR3 is TGTGCCAGCAGTGAAGGTGGGGGTAGCAATCAGCCCCAGCATTTT.